The source of this TCR beta chain is a study of PD-1 blockade in classical Hodgkin lymphoma. Sequencing used immunoSEQ multiplex PCR; TCRdb keeps in-frame clones, though not all of them. This sample carries around 25,000 clones, 75% to 90% of them seen once, and the ten largest clones take 2.4%. From germline, CDR1 is SGHNT and CDR2 YENEEA. This CDR3 is 15 amino acids long. Time point given: cycle 4 day 1 (C4D1), after less than 7 weeks of nivolumab. All trial patients relapsed after autologous stem cell transplantation. Magnetic negative selection was used to purify CD4+ T cells from thawed PBMCs. About this clone itself: The junction departs from the called germline gene at one end, perhaps through a read error.

The sample was CD4+ T cells from blood, taken before the fourth cycle of nivolumab. This rearrangement joins TRBV11-3 to TRBJ2-1; the D gene is possibly TRBD2 (6 bases). The TCR sequence derives from a human donor with classical Hodgkin lymphoma. The CDR3 reads CASSVELAGYNEQFF. The CDR3 nucleotides are TGTGCCAGCAGCGTAGAACTAGCCGGATACAATGAGCAGTTCTTC.